Shown below are 21 T cell receptor beta chains from a single sample sequenced in a study of blood T cell repertoires in COVID-19. Here immunoSEQ multiplex PCR was the method, and the copy in TCRdb shows in-frame clones only, minus some. In the table there are 200,000 to 300,000 clones, around four fifths of which are singletons. The sequenced sample was peripheral blood. These receptors all stem from a woman in her sixties or seventies with active or convalescent COVID-19.

The V call is TRBV6-1, the J call TRBJ2-3; TRBD2 might be the D (6 bases). Trimming removed 1 base at V and 6 bases at J, with 11 bases between. CDR1 and CDR2 (germline): MNHNS, SASEGT. The CDR3 is 14 amino acids. CDR3 protein: CASSEVLAEDTQYF. CDR3 in DNA: TGTGCCAGCAGTGAAGTGTTAGCGGAGGATACGCAGTATTTT.

The gene calls are TRBV7-9 and TRBJ1-1, with TRBD1 matching over 7 bases. The length of the CDR3 is 13 residues. The V segment lost 6 bases and the J segment 3 bases; nucleotides outside the gene matches: 4. Germline CDR1 SEHNR, CDR2 FQNEAQ (reference sequence). DNA of the CDR3: TGTGCCAGCAGACAACAGGGGTACACTGAAGCTTTCTTT. It specifies CASRQQGYTEAFF.

The rearrangement links TRBV3-1 (or the pseudogene TRBV3-2) to TRBJ1-4; weak D call: TRBD1 (6 bases). V lost 2 bases, J lost 8 bases, and 9 bases lay in between. This CDR3 is built from 13 residues. From germline, CDR1 is LGHDT and CDR2 YNNKEL (reference sequence). CDR3 amino acids: CASSQNRVEKLFF. The CDR3 DNA reads TGTGCCAGCAGCCAAAACAGGGTCGAAAAACTGTTTTTT.

This clone was observed a few times. This rearrangement joins TRBV25-1 to TRBJ2-2, with 8 bases matching TRBD2. Per germline, CDR1 MGHDK and CDR2 SYGVNS. This CDR3 is built from 17 residues. The J segment lost 6 bases and the V segment lost 0 bases, leaving 9 bases of the junction unmatched. CDR3: CASSEYLASGRAGELFF. Written as DNA, the CDR3 is TGTGCCAGCAGTGAATACTTGGCCAGCGGGAGAGCCGGGGAGCTGTTTTTT.

V usage is TRBV7-9 and J usage is TRBJ1-4; 9 bases match TRBD1. The CDR3 totals 14 residues. CDR1 and CDR2 from the germline V gene are SEHNR and FQNEAQ (reference sequence). CDR3 loop: CATRQGATNEKLFF. As DNA, the CDR3 is TGTGCGACTCGACAGGGGGCAACTAATGAAAAACTGTTTTTT.

This chain links TRBV10-3 with TRBJ1-1; D unclear. Germline V gives CDR1 ENHRY, CDR2 SYGVKD. This CDR3 comprises 15 residues. The V end lost 0 bases, the J end lost 1 base, and 9 bases lay between the germline ends. The DNA for the CDR3 is TGTGCCATCAGTGAGTCGCGACGGGAGAACACTGAAGCTTTCTTT. Its protein is CAISESRRENTEAFF.

The V gene is TRBV11-3, the J gene TRBJ1-4; 10 nucleotides align to TRBD1. Germline CDR1 and CDR2: SGHNT and YENEEA. The CDR3 loop spans 13 amino acids. V lost 1 base to trimming and J lost 14 bases; unmatched junction nucleotides: 4. CDR3 sequence: CASSLVADRGLFF. The CDR3 coding sequence is TGTGCCAGCAGCTTAGTCGCGGACAGGGGGCTGTTTTTT.

The chain links TRBV19 to TRBJ2-7; 8 bases fit TRBD1. The CDR3 runs 13 residues. V gave up 2 bases and J gave up 6 bases; unmatched junction bases: 3. The germline V gene encodes CDR1 LNHDA and CDR2 SQIVND (reference sequence). In nucleotides, the CDR3 is TGTGCCAGTAGTATAAGGACAGGGATCGAGCAGTACTTC. This gives the protein CASSIRTGIEQYF.

V and J are TRBV14 and TRBJ1-1; a weak D match, TRBD1 (6 bases). V lost 3 bases, J lost 8 bases, and 16 bases lay in between. The V gene's germline CDR1 is SGHDN and CDR2 FVKESK. The CDR3 covers 14 residues. The CDR3 region is CASSHEPGGREAFF. The CDR3 region has the DNA TGTGCCAGCAGCCATGAACCGGGGGGCAGGGAAGCTTTCTTT.

In the case of this clone: One end of the junction does not line up with germline, which may come from a read error. The gene calls are TRBV7-9 and TRBJ2-7; D possibly corresponds to TRBD1 (6 bases). Germline CDR1 and CDR2: SEHNR and FQNEAQ (reference sequence). This CDR3 comprises 11 residues. Here the CDR3 DNA reads TGTGCCAGCATCTTAGGACAGAGCCTTGTCTTC. Its translation is CASILGQSLVF. The variable domain in full, with the rest retrieved from reference TRBV7-9 and TRBJ2-7, is DTGVSQNPRHKITKRGQNVTFRCDPISEHNRLYWYRQTLGQGPEFLTYFQNEAQLEKSRLLSDRFSAERPKGSFSTLEIQRTEQGDSAMYLCASILGQSLVFGPGTRLTVT.

The rearrangement joins TRBV28 to TRBJ1-4; 8 positions match TRBD1. V was clipped by 6 bases and J by 0 bases; unmatched bases: 9. From germline, CDR1 is MDHEN and CDR2 SYDVKM. The CDR3 is made up of 17 amino acids. The CDR3 bases are TGTGCCAGCAGAAAAAGACAGGGGTTAGCAACTAATGAAAAACTGTTTTTT. Its translation: CASRKRQGLATNEKLFF.

The rearrangement joins TRBV7-9 to TRBJ2-5, with 9 bases lining up with TRBD1. Germline trimming cut 6 bases from V and 5 bases from J; bases unmatched to any gene: 4. The CDR3 is 13 amino acids. CDR1 is SEHNR, CDR2 FQNEAQ, per germline (reference sequence). CDR3 nucleotide sequence: TGTGCCAGCAGTTACAGGGGGCTGGAGACCCAGTACTTC. Translated: CASSYRGLETQYF.

The V gene is TRBV29-1, the J gene TRBJ2-7; 8 bases map to TRBD1. The CDR3 loop spans 12 amino acids. V trimming: 4 bases; J trimming: 8 bases; junction bases outside the gene matches: 7. Germline V lookup: CDR1 SQVTM, CDR2 ANQGSEA. DNA of the CDR3: TGCAGCGTTGTAGGGGACAGGAAAAAGCAGTACTTC. Protein: CSVVGDRKKQYF.

The chain recombines TRBV28 with TRBJ1-1; D may be TRBD1 (5 bases). Per the germline V gene, CDR1 is MDHEN and CDR2 is SYDVKM. Trimming removed 2 bases from V and 4 bases from J, with 8 bases in between. The CDR3 loop spans 13 amino acids. The CDR3: CASSLGDSTEAFF. The CDR3 DNA is TGTGCCAGCAGTTTAGGAGACAGCACTGAAGCTTTCTTT.

The chain couples TRBV19 to TRBJ1-4; D is possibly TRBD1 (6 bases). Trimming left V 2 bases short and J 5 bases short, with 12 bases between. Germline values: CDR1 LNHDA, CDR2 SQIVND (reference sequence). CDR3 size: 15 residues. The CDR3 DNA follows: TGTGCCAGTAGTATAATCGACAGGAGGAATGAAAAACTGTTTTTT. This sequence encodes CASSIIDRRNEKLFF.

J is TRBJ1-2 and V is TRBV4-2, with D uncertain. With 0 bases removed from V and 4 bases from J, the gap between germline ends came to 9 bases. This CDR3 is built from 14 residues. Per germline, CDR1 LGHNA and CDR2 YNFKEQ. CDR3 region: CASSQDSGSYGYTF. CDR3 sequence (DNA): TGTGCCAGCAGCCAAGATTCAGGCTCCTATGGCTACACCTTC.

J is TRBJ1-2 and V is TRBV3-1 (or the pseudogene TRBV3-2), with unresolved D. Trimming left V 0 bases short and J 5 bases short, with 4 bases between. Looked up from germline, CDR1 is LGHDT and CDR2 is YNNKEL (reference sequence). The CDR3 is 12 residues long. This chain's CDR3 is CASSQDGYGYTF. The CDR3, as DNA: TGTGCCAGCAGCCAAGACGGGTATGGCTACACCTTC.

The rearrangement links TRBV5-1 to TRBJ1-3; D gene unclear. There are 16 residues in the CDR3. The germline V and J ends were trimmed by 0 bases and 0 bases, with 10 bases remaining between them. Germline lookup yields CDR1 SGHRS and CDR2 YFSETQ. The CDR3 region is CASSLEGGSSGNTIYF. CDR3 in DNA: TGCGCCAGCAGCTTGGAAGGCGGCAGCTCTGGAAACACCATATATTTT.

As for this clone: At the DNA level, this CDR3 is encoded by other sequences in the same sample as well. The J gene is TRBJ1-4, the V gene TRBV28; no clear D. CDR1 is MDHEN and CDR2 is SYDVKM in the germline V gene. The CDR3 is 15 residues long. The V and J ends lost 1 base and 2 bases respectively, with 8 bases between them. CDR3 sequence reads: CASSLSRGTNEKLFF. In DNA form, the CDR3 reads TGTGCCAGCAGTTTATCCAGAGGGACTAATGAAAAACTGTTTTTT.

The J gene is TRBJ2-1, the V gene TRBV24-1, with 7 bases identical to TRBD2. The J segment lost 5 bases and the V segment lost 2 bases, leaving 11 bases of the junction unmatched. From germline, CDR1 is KGHDR and CDR2 SFDVKD. The CDR3 has 17 residues. CDR3: CATSDSYGLADNNEQFF. The CDR3 nucleotides are TGTGCCACCAGTGATTCCTATGGGCTAGCGGATAACAATGAGCAGTTCTTC.

The count of this clone is one. The rearrangement links TRBV14 to TRBJ2-2; 7 nucleotides match TRBD1. The CDR3 is 13 residues long. J lost 7 bases, V lost 8 bases, and 7 bases had no gene match. The V gene's germline CDR1 is SGHDN and CDR2 FVKESK. CDR3 in amino acids: CASGSGGSGELFF. CDR3 bases: TGTGCCAGCGGATCAGGGGGAAGCGGGGAGCTGTTTTTT. The full variable domain, its missing parts supplied by reference TRBV14 and TRBJ2-2, is EAGVTQFPSHSVIEKGQTVTLRCDPISGHDNLYWYRRVMGKEIKFLLHFVKESKQDESGMPNNRFLAERTGGTYSTLKVQPAELEDSGVYFCASGSGGSGELFFGEGSRLTVL.